Each of the 25 T cell receptor beta chains below was sequenced from the same sample in a study of T cell changes during pregnancy in multiple sclerosis. Here immunoSEQ multiplex PCR was the method, and the copy in TCRdb shows in-frame clones only, minus some. The sample holds tens of thousands of clones, more than 70% seen once. The starting material was peripheral blood, obtained in the first trimester of pregnancy. These receptors all come from a female donor in good health, enrolled as a control in a pregnancy study.

This chain joins TRBV10-1 and TRBJ1-1; D is possibly TRBD1 (5 bases). The CDR3 sequence is 17 residues long. Germline CDR1 is WNHNN and CDR2 is SYGVQD (reference sequence). The germline V and J ends were trimmed by 2 bases and 0 bases, with 16 bases remaining between them. CDR3 residues: CASSELLWGEVNTEAFF. Here the CDR3 DNA reads TGCGCCAGCAGTGAGCTCCTTTGGGGGGAGGTGAACACTGAAGCTTTCTTT.

The chain links TRBV10-1 to TRBJ2-3; maybe TRBD2 (6 bases). Germline V gene data show CDR1 as WNHNN and CDR2 as SYGVQD (reference sequence). V was cut by 8 bases and J by 4 bases, with 19 bases left in between. CDR3 length: 15 residues. The DNA for the CDR3 is TGCGCCAGCCGCCCGGTGGGCTGGAGGGCAGATACGCAGTATTTT. Encoded protein: CASRPVGWRADTQYF.

The chain is built from TRBV7-2 and TRBJ1-5, with D unclear. The germline V and J ends were trimmed by 2 bases and 6 bases, with 8 bases remaining between them. CDR1 and CDR2 (germline): SGHTA, FQGNSA. The CDR3 is made up of 13 amino acids. CDR3: CASSLSPPQPQHF. The CDR3 DNA follows: TGTGCCAGCAGCTTATCTCCCCCTCAGCCCCAGCATTTT.

This chain connects TRBV19 to TRBJ2-7; D unclear. V lost 2 bases, J lost 4 bases, and 9 bases lay in between. CDR1 and CDR2 (germline): LNHDA, SQIVND (reference sequence). This CDR3 has 13 amino acids. Here the CDR3 reads CASSISIRYEQYF. In nucleotides, the CDR3 is TGTGCCAGTAGTATATCCATTCGGTACGAGCAGTACTTC. Combining the CDR3 with reference TRBV19 and TRBJ2-7 gives the whole variable domain DGGITQSPKYLFRKEGQNVTLSCEQNLNHDAMYWYRQDPGQGLRLIYYSQIVNDFQKGDIAEGYSVSREKKESFPLTVTSAQKNPTAFYLCASSISIRYEQYFGPGTRLTVT.

This rearrangement joins TRBV4-3 to TRBJ2-7; weak D call: TRBD1 (5 bases). The CDR3 covers 16 residues. Germline V gives CDR1 LGHNA, CDR2 YSLEER. V shed 1 base and J shed 2 bases, with 15 bases lying between them. CDR3 DNA: TGCGCCAGCAGCCAAGGACAGACAAGCCAACCCTACGAGCAGTACTTC. Its protein product is CASSQGQTSQPYEQYF.

This chain uses TRBV19 with TRBJ2-1, with 7 bases lining up with TRBD2. Germline CDR1 and CDR2: LNHDA and SQIVND (reference sequence). CDR3 length equals 16 residues. V lost 6 bases and J lost 2; bases outside the gene matches: 10. The CDR3: CASSTPGLGPYNEQFF. The CDR3 region has the DNA TGTGCCAGTAGCACCCCTGGACTAGGCCCCTACAATGAGCAGTTCTTC.

This clone appeared once. CDR3 DNA: TGTGCCAGCAGCAACAGGGCCCACGAGCAGTACTTC. Its protein product is CASSNRAHEQYF. The rearrangement joins TRBV6-5 to TRBJ2-7; tentatively, D is TRBD1 (6 bases). Germline V gene data show CDR1 as MNHEY and CDR2 as SVGAGI. V lost 6 bases and J lost 5, with 11 bases in between. This CDR3 spans 12 amino acids.

Only one count was recorded for this clone. The rearrangement uses TRBV10-3 and TRBJ2-7; 8 nucleotides match TRBD1. The CDR3 sequence is 13 residues long. Germline values: CDR1 ENHRY, CDR2 SYGVKD. Trimming cost V 4 bases and J 3 bases; bases outside gene matches: 2. CDR3 in DNA: TGTGCCATCAGTGGTGACAGGGGCTACGAGCAGTACTTC. This encodes CAISGDRGYEQYF.

This chain links TRBV7-2 with TRBJ2-3, with D maybe TRBD2 (6 bases). The V gene lost 0 bases and the J gene lost 8 bases, with 6 bases spanning the gap. Germline V gene sequence: CDR1 SGHTA, CDR2 FQGNSA. This CDR3 comprises 12 residues. The CDR3 protein is CASSLAGGTQYF. The CDR3 region has the DNA TGTGCCAGCAGCTTAGCGGGGGGTACGCAGTATTTT.

The chain has TRBV5-1 and TRBJ2-7; D call uncertain. V was trimmed by 0 bases and J by 3 bases, leaving 7 bases between them. Germline CDR1 reads SGHRS; CDR2 reads YFSETQ. The CDR3 contains 13 residues. The CDR3: CASSLGQYYEQYF. CDR3 coding DNA: TGCGCCAGCAGCTTGGGGCAGTACTACGAGCAGTACTTC.

The chain combines TRBV12-5 with TRBJ1-5, with D unclear. CDR3 length: 13 amino acids. Trimming stripped 2 bases from V and 2 bases from J, with 4 bases between. CDR1 and CDR2 (germline): LGHNT, FRNRAP. The CDR3: CASGLQGNQPQHF. CDR3 DNA: TGTGCTAGTGGTTTGCAGGGCAATCAGCCCCAGCATTTT.

The chain uses TRBV30 and TRBJ1-5, with TRBD1 matching 8 bases. The length of the CDR3 is 16 residues. V shed 5 bases, J shed 9 bases, and the junction held 18 bases outside the gene matches. Germline assignment: CDR1 GTSNPN and CDR2 SVGIG (reference sequence). DNA for the CDR3: TGTGCCTGGGGCGAAGACCGGACAGGGAAGGGACGGCCCCAGCATTTT. It codes for CAWGEDRTGKGRPQHF.

V is TRBV14 and J is TRBJ2-1; 8 bases match TRBD1. CDR3 length: 15 amino acids. Germline V CDR1 and CDR2: SGHDN, FVKESK. With V trimmed by 4 bases and J by 8 bases, 10 bases remained unmatched. CDR3 DNA: TGTGCCAGCAGCCTCCAGGGGGCAGGGGGTCATGAGCAGTTCTTC. It translates to CASSLQGAGGHEQFF.

The V call is TRBV6-5, the J call TRBJ2-6; a possible D gene is TRBD1 (5 bases). The V and J ends lost 2 bases and 0 bases respectively, with 8 bases between them. The CDR3 totals 16 residues. CDR1 and CDR2 from the germline V gene are MNHEY and SVGAGI. The CDR3 sequence is CASSYDRPSGANVLTF. The DNA for the CDR3 is TGTGCCAGCAGTTACGACAGACCCTCTGGGGCCAACGTCCTGACTTTC.

The rearrangement links TRBV6-5 to TRBJ1-1; D uncertain. CDR1 is MNHEY, CDR2 SVGAGI, per germline. Trimming removed 5 bases at V and 0 bases at J, with 13 bases between. The CDR3 is 15 residues long. CDR3 nucleotide sequence: TGTGCCAGCAGTCCGTACAAGTCTCTGAACACTGAAGCTTTCTTT. Its protein product is CASSPYKSLNTEAFF.

The J gene is TRBJ2-7, the V gene TRBV27, with TRBD2 identical over 7 bases. This CDR3 has 18 residues. The germline CDR1 and CDR2 sequences are MNHEY and SMNVEV (reference sequence). V lost 2 bases to trimming and J lost 0 bases; unmatched junction nucleotides: 13. The CDR3 DNA follows: TGTGCCAGCAGTTTAAGGGGACTACCACCTTCGAGCTCCTACGAGCAGTACTTC. Its translation is CASSLRGLPPSSSYEQYF.

The chain is built from TRBV2 and TRBJ2-7, with TRBD1 identical over 8 bases. This CDR3 spans 13 amino acids. The germline V gene encodes CDR1 SNHLY and CDR2 FYNNEI. J gave up 6 bases and V 6 bases, and 7 bases lay outside the gene matches. The CDR3 DNA is TGTGCCAGCAGCCAGACAGGGGAAGGCGAGCAGTACTTC. It yields the protein CASSQTGEGEQYF.

The chain couples TRBV19 to TRBJ1-1; 8 nucleotides agree with TRBD1. V lost 7 bases and J lost 4; bases outside the gene matches: 11. The CDR3 is made up of 15 amino acids. CDR1 and CDR2 from the germline V gene are LNHDA and SQIVND (reference sequence). The CDR3 bases are TGTGCCAGTACCGTGATCGGGACAGGACCCACTGAAGCTTTCTTT. Its protein is CASTVIGTGPTEAFF.

This chain uses TRBV9 with TRBJ2-1; TRBD2 might be the D (5 bases). Per the germline V gene, CDR1 is SGDLS and CDR2 is YYNGEE. The ends were cut back, 3 bases at V and 5 bases at J, with 12 bases in the middle. The CDR3 covers 14 residues. The CDR3 DNA sequence: TGTGCCAGCAGCGGGGAGCGACCAAACAATGAGCAGTTCTTC. Translation gives CASSGERPNNEQFF.

The V and J genes are TRBV19 and TRBJ2-5, with D perhaps TRBD1 (8 bases). Germline CDR1 reads LNHDA; CDR2 reads SQIVND (reference sequence). The CDR3 totals 16 residues. The V gene lost 7 bases and the J gene lost 3 bases, with 21 bases spanning the gap. CDR3 in amino acids: CASTQGAGEGEETQYF. CDR3 DNA sequence: TGTGCCAGTACCCAGGGGGCAGGGGAGGGAGAAGAGACCCAGTACTTC.

The rearrangement joins TRBV9 to TRBJ1-3; the D gene is possibly TRBD1 (6 bases). The CDR3 is 13 residues long. V lost 3 bases and J 4 bases, leaving 8 bases between the germline ends. CDR1 is SGDLS and CDR2 is YYNGEE in the germline V gene. The CDR3 spells CASSAGVGNTIYF. CDR3 DNA: TGTGCCAGCAGCGCAGGGGTCGGAAACACCATATATTTT.

This clone was observed a few times. The rearrangement uses TRBV6-6 and TRBJ2-2; D is possibly TRBD1 (6 bases). Germline CDR1 reads MNHNY; CDR2 reads SVGAGI (reference sequence). The CDR3 runs 15 residues. The germline V and J ends were trimmed by 0 bases and 5 bases, with 10 bases remaining between them. The CDR3 protein is CASSYSTGATGELFF. As DNA, the CDR3 is TGTGCCAGCAGTTACTCGACAGGAGCTACCGGGGAGCTGTTTTTT.

The chain links TRBV28 to TRBJ1-6, with D tentatively TRBD1 (5 bases). V was cut by 6 bases and J by 10 bases, with 19 bases left in between. The CDR3 is 15 residues long. Germline values: CDR1 MDHEN, CDR2 SYDVKM. The chain's CDR3 is CASSPSREVYSPLHF. In DNA, the CDR3 is TGTGCCAGCAGCCCTTCCAGGGAAGTTTACTCACCCCTCCACTTT.

The chain links TRBV5-1 to TRBJ2-1; TRBD1 aligns across 9 bases. The V and J ends lost 2 bases and 6 bases, in that order; junction bases with no gene match: 6. CDR1 and CDR2 (germline): SGHRS, YFSETQ. The CDR3 runs to 15 residues. The CDR3 sequence is CASSLSGQGINEQFF. As DNA, the CDR3 is TGCGCCAGCAGCTTATCGGGACAGGGTATCAATGAGCAGTTCTTC.

The V and J genes are TRBV11-3 and TRBJ1-1; possibly TRBD1 for D (6 bases). Between the trimmed V and J ends, which lost 5 bases and 6 bases, there was a span of 22 bases. The CDR3 runs 16 residues. In germline, CDR1 is SGHNT, CDR2 YENEEA. DNA for the CDR3: TGTGCCAGCAGCCAGGACGGACGGGGGGGCAGGGCTGAAGCTTTCTTT. Translating it yields CASSQDGRGGRAEAFF.